Shown below are 2 T cell receptor beta chains from a single sample sequenced in a study of shared clonotypes between healthy human individuals. Clones were sequenced by immunoSEQ multiplex PCR, and TCRdb holds only the in-frame ones, with some missing. The data show approximately 1.9 million clones, with just under 95% seen just once and around 1.8% held by the top ten. The naive CD8 population came from CD45RO-negative cells selected for CCR7, without terminally differentiated effector memory CD45RA+ cells. Material for sequencing was naive CD8+ T cells from PBMCs. Every receptor here comes from a man between 18 and 29 years old in good health. Some clones in this sample may be carry-over from other donors' samples.

The chain couples TRBV5-8 to TRBJ1-1; no reliable D call. This CDR3 has 14 residues. CDR1 SGHTS and CDR2 YDEGEE come from the germline V gene. Trimming removed 0 bases from V and 0 bases from J, with 6 bases in between. CDR3 DNA: TGTGCCAGCAGCTTGGTGCAGATGAACACTGAAGCTTTCTTT. Translated: CASSLVQMNTEAFF.

This clone was counted once. At the DNA level, this CDR3 is encoded by other sequences in the same sample as well. The chain recombines TRBV19 with TRBJ2-7; 7 bases are shared with TRBD1. Per germline, CDR1 LNHDA and CDR2 SQIVND (reference sequence). With 1 base clipped from V and 3 bases from J, the junction kept 3 bases outside the gene matches. The CDR3 covers 14 residues. CDR3 sequence: CASSIGQGGYEQYF. In nucleotides, the CDR3 is TGTGCCAGTAGTATAGGACAGGGTGGCTACGAGCAGTACTTC.